A single T cell receptor beta chain is shown here with its context. V shed 10 bases, J shed 8 bases, and the junction held 4 bases outside the gene matches. The length of the CDR3 is 11 residues. Per germline, CDR1 LNHDA and CDR2 SQIVND (reference sequence). Sequenced by immunoSEQ multiplex PCR; TCRdb stores in-frame clones only, minus some. The table lists about 180,000 clones, about 88% of them singletons. The sample is drawn from a study of blood T cell repertoires in COVID-19. About the research overall: Whether acute or convalescent, the COVID-19 samples came from the United States, Italy and Spain. The cDNA or gDNA used as material had been derived from T cells, B-cell-depleted T cells, or PBMCs.

The source is a woman younger than 45 with active or convalescent COVID-19. Sequenced material: peripheral blood. This chain connects TRBV19 to TRBJ1-4; 7 bases agree with TRBD1. CDR3 nucleotide sequence: TGTGCCATTGGGACAGCGGAAAAACTGTTTTTT. Its protein is CAIGTAEKLFF.